A selection of T cell receptor beta chains follows, all from one sample in a study of cytomegalovirus exposure and HLA in healthy donors. TCRdb's copy holds only in-frame clones and misses some; the assay was immunoSEQ multiplex PCR. The sample shows some 84,000 clones, roughly 91% of them seen only once. What was sequenced was PBMCs. The receptors stem from a man aged 30 to 45 in good health and CMV-seronegative. Each CDR3 is given with its conserved first and last residue. The D gene is left open where the match is weak. Not all rows give a size; the values are once, few, many and, for expanded clones, a class.

TRBV2	-	TRBJ1-1	-	TGTGCCAGCAGACCACAACCCAGGGTTTTCGAGGCTAACACTGAAGCTTTCTTT	CASRPQPRVFEANTEAFF
TRBV7-3	-	TRBJ2-2	-	TGTGCCAGCAGCCACGATGGACAGTACACCGGGGAGCTGTTTTTT	CASSHDGQYTGELFF
TRBV28	-	TRBJ2-1	TRBD2	TGTGCCAGCAGCCCAAGGACTAGTATGGAGGTCTACAATGAGCAGTTCTTC	CASSPRTSMEVYNEQFF
TRBV4-2	few	TRBJ2-1	TRBD2	TGTGCCAGCAGCCAAGAAACACTAGCGGGGGGGCTCAATGAGCAGTTCTTC	CASSQETLAGGLNEQFF
TRBV11-2	few	TRBJ2-7	TRBD2	TGTGCCAGCAGCTTACGCTCGGGGGGTTTCTCCTACGAGCAGTACTTC	CASSLRSGGFSYEQYF
TRBV5-5	-	TRBJ1-5	TRBD1	TGTGCCAGCAGCTTGGCCGGGACAGATAAAAATCAGCCCCAGCATTTT	CASSLAGTDKNQPQHF
TRBV2	-	TRBJ1-2	TRBD1	TGTGCCTCGGTTTGGAGCAGTGAAGGACAGGGGATTGGGGGCTACACCTTC	CASVWSSEGQGIGGYTF
TRBV10-1	-	TRBJ2-1	TRBD2	TGCGCCAGCAGTGAGGGTGGTAGCGGGAGAAGCTCCTACAATGAGCAGTTCTTC	CASSEGGSGRSSYNEQFF
TRBV7-8	-	TRBJ1-1	-	TGTGCCAGCAGCTGGCCCCGGGGAGGGGACACTGAAGCTTTCTTT	CASSWPRGGDTEAFF
TRBV29-1	few	TRBJ2-2	-	TGCAGCGTTAAGTTGCCGGGGGTTAACACCGGGGAGCTGTTTTTT	CSVKLPGVNTGELFF
TRBV25-1	-	TRBJ2-7	-	TGTGCCAGCAGTGAAGCGTTTAGCTACGAGCAGTACTTC	CASSEAFSYEQYF
TRBV10-3	-	TRBJ1-2	-	TGTGCCATCAACACGCAGGGGACTGGCTACACCTTC	CAINTQGTGYTF
TRBV5-5	-	TRBJ2-3	TRBD1	TGTGCCAGCAGCTTGGGGCAGGGGGCAGGTACGCAGTATTTT	CASSLGQGAGTQYF
TRBV29-1	-	TRBJ1-1	TRBD1	TGCAGCGCTCCGACAGGGCTTCTTACAGAAGCTTTCTTT	CSAPTGLLTEAFF
TRBV14	-	TRBJ1-1	-	TGTGCCAGCAGCCAAGATGTGGGACTTTCATCTTTCTTT	CASSQDVGLSSFF
TRBV4-1	-	TRBJ2-1	TRBD2	TGCGCCAGCAGCCAAGATCTTACTAGCGGGGGCCTCTTC	CASSQDLTSGGLF
TRBV11-2	-	TRBJ2-7	-	TGTGCCAGCAGCTTAGATTCGACCCGGGTGTCCGAGCAGTACTTC	CASSLDSTRVSEQYF
TRBV27	-	TRBJ2-2	-	TGTGCCAGCAGCCCCCTCCCCGGGGAGCTGTTTTTT	CASSPLPGELFF
TRBV7-6	once	TRBJ1-1	TRBD1	TGTGCCAGCAGTAGAAGGACAGGCGATTTTACTGAAGCTTTCTTT	CASSRRTGDFTEAFF
TRBV19	once	TRBJ1-5	TRBD1	TGTGCCAGTAGTAGGACAGGGGGAACTCAGCCCCAGCATTTT	CASSRTGGTQPQHF
TRBV29-1	-	TRBJ2-7	-	TGCAGCGTTGGATCCGGGAATCCCTACGAGCAGTACTTC	CSVGSGNPYEQYF
TRBV6-5	-	TRBJ2-1	TRBD1	TGTGCCAGCAGCAACAGGGGTGACTCCTACAATGAGCAGTTCTTC	CASSNRGDSYNEQFF
TRBV29-1	-	TRBJ2-7	-	TGCAGCGTTGGACGGGAAGGTAACGAGCAGTACTTC	CSVGREGNEQYF
TRBV4-1	once	TRBJ2-2	-	TGCGCCAGCAGCCACCTTCACAGCGGAGCGAACACCGGGGAGCTGTTTTTT	CASSHLHSGANTGELFF
TRBV2	-	TRBJ2-5	-	TGTGCCAGCAGTGAAGGGCCCGGGGGAGAGACCCAGTACTTC	CASSEGPGGETQYF
TRBV6-5	-	TRBJ1-4	-	TGTGCCAGCAGTTTCGACCCTAGGGAAAAACTGTTTTTT	CASSFDPREKLFF
TRBV4-1	-	TRBJ2-5	-	TGCGCCAGCACCCCATACGGACTTAGTAGTGAGACCCAGTACTTC	CASTPYGLSSETQYF
TRBV7-9	-	TRBJ2-7	-	TGTGCCAGCTCCCCCCCCCGACAGATGGACTACGAGCAGTACTTC	CASSPPRQMDYEQYF
TRBV5-1	-	TRBJ2-4	TRBD1	TGCGCCAGCAGCCTGGAAATCCCGGGACAGGGCCCTTTGACCAAAAACATTCAGTACTTC	CASSLEIPGQGPLTKNIQYF
TRBV5-6	-	TRBJ2-5	TRBD2	TGTGCCAGCAGCTTGCTTCCAGGACTAGATGAGACCCAGTACTTC	CASSLLPGLDETQYF
TRBV7-8	-	TRBJ1-1	-	TGTGCCAGCAGCTTAGGGGCTCGGACTGAGAACACTGAAGCTTTCTTT	CASSLGARTENTEAFF
TRBV7-7	few	TRBJ2-2	-	TGTGCTAGCAGCTTAGCCGCGCCAGGGATTGTCGGGGAGCTGTTTTTT	CASSLAAPGIVGELFF
TRBV10-3	few	TRBJ2-7	-	TGTGCCATCAGTGAGAGAGGCAGGGGCGAGCAGTACTTC	CAISERGRGEQYF